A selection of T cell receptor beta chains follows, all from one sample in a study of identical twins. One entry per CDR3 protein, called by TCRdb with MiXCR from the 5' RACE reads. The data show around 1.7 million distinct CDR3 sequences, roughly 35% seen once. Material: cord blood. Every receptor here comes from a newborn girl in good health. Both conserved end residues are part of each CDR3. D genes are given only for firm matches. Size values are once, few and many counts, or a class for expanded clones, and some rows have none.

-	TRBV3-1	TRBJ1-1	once	TGTGCCAGCAGCCAGGCCTCCGCTTGGGGGGCTTTCTTT	CASSQASAWGAFF
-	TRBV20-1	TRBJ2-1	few	TGCAGTGCTAGCGTTGGTCCAGGCATAGGACTTAACAATGAGCAGTTCTTC	CSASVGPGIGLNNEQFF
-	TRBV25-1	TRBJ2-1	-	TGTGCCAGCAGTGTCAACCATCTAGCGTTCACCTACGAGCAGTTCTTC	CASSVNHLAFTYEQFF
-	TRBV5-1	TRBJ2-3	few	TGCGCCAGCAGCTCAAATCAACCTAGCACAGATACGCAGTATTTT	CASSSNQPSTDTQYF
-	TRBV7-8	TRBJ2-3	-	TGTGCCAGCAGCCCCAGGGGGGTAGTGGCAGATACGCAGTATTTT	CASSPRGVVADTQYF
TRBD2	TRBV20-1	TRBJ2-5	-	TGCAGTGGTGGACTAGCGGGGTACAATGAGCAGTACTTC	CSGGLAGYNEQYF
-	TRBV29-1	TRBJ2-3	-	TGCAGCGTGAGGTTCGGGGGGCCTCCAGATACGCAGTATTTT	CSVRFGGPPDTQYF
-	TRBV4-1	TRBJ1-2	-	TGCGCCAGCAGCCAAGCAGGGTCCAACTATGGCTACACCTTC	CASSQAGSNYGYTF
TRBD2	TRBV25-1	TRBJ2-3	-	TGTGCCAGCAGTGCTCTGCGGGGGTGGGCAGATACGCAGTATTTT	CASSALRGWADTQYF
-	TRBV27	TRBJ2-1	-	TGTGCCAGCAGTTTATCCCCGCCGGTGCGGATCACCTACAATGAGCAGTTCTTC	CASSLSPPVRITYNEQFF
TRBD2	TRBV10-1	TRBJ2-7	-	TGCGCCAGCAGTGAGGGCGGGGCGGGAGAAAAGTACGAGCAGTACTTC	CASSEGGAGEKYEQYF
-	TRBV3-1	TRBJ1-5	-	TGTGCCAGCAGCCAAAGTGGCCGAGCTGATCAGCCCCAGCATTTT	CASSQSGRADQPQHF
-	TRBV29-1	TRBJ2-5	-	TGCAGCGCCTCCGGACGAGGGCACAATGAGCAGTACTTC	CSASGRGHNEQYF
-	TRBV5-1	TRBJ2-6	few	TGCGCCAGCAGTTTCCAGTCCAGCTCTGGGGCCAACGTCCTGACTTTC	CASSFQSSSGANVLTF
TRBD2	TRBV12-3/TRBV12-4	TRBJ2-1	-	TGTGCCAGCAGCACCGGGACTAGCGGGCACAATGAGCAGTTCTTC	CASSTGTSGHNEQFF
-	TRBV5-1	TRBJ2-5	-	TGTGCCAGCAGCCCACGGATTCTGGGCGTTAAAGAGCAGTACTTC	CASSPRILGVKEQYF
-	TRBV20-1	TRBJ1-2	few	TGCAGTGCTAGTAACCGCAACTATGGCTACACCTTC	CSASNRNYGYTF
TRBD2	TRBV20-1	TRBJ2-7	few	TGCAGTGCTAGAGGACTAGCGGGGGGACCTTCCTACGAGCAGTACTTC	CSARGLAGGPSYEQYF
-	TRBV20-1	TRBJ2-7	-	TGCAGTGCTAGACCCGGACGGCTCCTACGAGGTAACGAGCAGTACTTC	CSARPGRLLRGNEQYF
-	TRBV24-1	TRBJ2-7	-	TGTGCCACCAGTCCGGACAGCTACAATGAGCAGTACTTC	CATSPDSYNEQYF
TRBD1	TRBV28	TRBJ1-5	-	TGTGCCAGCAGATCAGGGGGGGGGAATCAGCCCCAGCATTTT	CASRSGGGNQPQHF
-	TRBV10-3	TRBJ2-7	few	TGTGCAACGACGGATTACACCTACGAGCAGTACTTC	CATTDYTYEQYF
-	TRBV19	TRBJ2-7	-	TGTGCCAGTAGTATAGGAGGGAGCTCCTACAATGAGCAGTACTTC	CASSIGGSSYNEQYF
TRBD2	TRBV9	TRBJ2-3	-	TGTGCCAGCAGCCAGGGGTTGGGACTAGACACCGATACGCAGTATTTT	CASSQGLGLDTDTQYF
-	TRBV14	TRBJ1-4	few	TGTGCCAGCAGCCACCTTAATGAAAAACTGTTTTTT	CASSHLNEKLFF
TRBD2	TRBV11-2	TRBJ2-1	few	TGTGCCAGCAGCTTAGATTTGGCGGGAGGGTTGAATGAGCAGTTCTTC	CASSLDLAGGLNEQFF
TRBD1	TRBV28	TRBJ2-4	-	TGTGCCAGCAGTCCTGGGACAGATCTAGCCAAAAACATTCAGTACTTC	CASSPGTDLAKNIQYF
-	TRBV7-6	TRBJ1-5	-	TGTGCCAGCAGCTTAACCCTCGGTAGTGGGAGCAATCAGCCCCAGCATTTT	CASSLTLGSGSNQPQHF
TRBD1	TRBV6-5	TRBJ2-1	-	TGTGCCAGCAGTTACTCGGGACAGGGGAATGAGCAGTTCTTC	CASSYSGQGNEQFF
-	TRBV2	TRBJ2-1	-	TGTGCCAGCATTCGGGGGCCTTCCTACAATGAGCAGATCTTC	CASIRGPSYNEQIF
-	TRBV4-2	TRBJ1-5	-	TGTGCCAGCAGCCAAGAGGCAGGGGCTGGGAATCAGCCCCAGCATTTT	CASSQEAGAGNQPQHF
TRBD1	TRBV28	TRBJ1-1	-	TGTGCCAGCAGTTTACCCGTAGGGGGCGGGAACACTGAAGCTTTCTTT	CASSLPVGGGNTEAFF
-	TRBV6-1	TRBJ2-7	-	TGTGCCAGCAGACCCTTATGGGACAACTACGAGCAGTACTTC	CASRPLWDNYEQYF
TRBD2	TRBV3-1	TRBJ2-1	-	TGTGCCAGCACCCCAGGACTAGCGGGGGGAATCAATGAGCAGTTCTTC	CASTPGLAGGINEQFF
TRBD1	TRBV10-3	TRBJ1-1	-	TGTGCCATCAGTGAGGCGTTAGGGGGACAGGGGGCGACTGAAGCTTTCTTT	CAISEALGGQGATEAFF
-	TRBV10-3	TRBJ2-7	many	TGTGCCATCAGACTGGACAGCTCCTACGAGCAGTACTTC	CAIRLDSSYEQYF
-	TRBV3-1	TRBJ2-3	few	TGTGCCAGCAGTCGAACCCGAGGTACGCAGTATTTT	CASSRTRGTQYF
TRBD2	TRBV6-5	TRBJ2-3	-	TGCGCCAGCAGTTACAATCCCCCACTAGCGGGAGTTTTCTATACGCAGTATTTT	CASSYNPPLAGVFYTQYF
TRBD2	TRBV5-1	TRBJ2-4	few	TGCGCCAGCAGCTTGGGACTAGCGGGGCCTCTAGCCAAAAACATTCAGTACTTC	CASSLGLAGPLAKNIQYF
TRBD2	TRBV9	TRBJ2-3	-	TGTGCCAGCAGCGTCGCTAGCGGGGCGGGCACAGATACGCAGTATTTT	CASSVASGAGTDTQYF
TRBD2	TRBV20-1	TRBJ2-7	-	TGCAGTGCTAGGTCGAGGCCTAGCGGGAGTGAAGAGCAGTACTTC	CSARSRPSGSEEQYF
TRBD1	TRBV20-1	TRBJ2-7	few	TGCAGTGCTAGTCCCGCCTCTCAGGGGGCTGGCTACGAGCAGTACTTC	CSASPASQGAGYEQYF
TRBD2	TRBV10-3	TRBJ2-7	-	TGTGCCATCAGTTGGAGCGGGGGGGCCGAAAATGAGCAGTACTTC	CAISWSGGAENEQYF